The source of this T cell receptor beta chain is a study of CD8+CD57+ T cells in acquired aplastic anemia. On the study more broadly: Average DNA yield from sorted CD4+ and CD8+ cells was around 3.2 ug.

Trimming took 0 bases from V and 0 from J, leaving 9 bases between them. The CDR3 runs 15 residues. Germline assignment: CDR1 DFQATT and CDR2 SNEGSKA (reference sequence). Genomic DNA, the template, was used for profiling of the TCR beta VDJ and CDR3. Using its own MiXCR run on the reads, TCRdb lists one record per CDR3 protein. This sample has fewer than 100,000 distinct CDR3 sequences, with 40% to 50% found just once. General study points: In common between the patients and the controls were more than 25 CD8+ CDR3 sequences.

This clonotype was seen at least ten times. The antigen is undetermined. The V gene is TRBV20-1, the J gene TRBJ2-1; no firm D call. The origin of this receptor is a human donor in good health, serving as a control. Sequences were obtained from sorted CD4+, CD8+, or CD8+CD57+ T cells (not recorded which) from PBMCs. This chain's CDR3 is CSARDLGSSYNEQFF. The CDR3 nucleotides are TGCAGTGCTAGAGATTTGGGTAGCTCCTACAATGAGCAGTTCTTC.